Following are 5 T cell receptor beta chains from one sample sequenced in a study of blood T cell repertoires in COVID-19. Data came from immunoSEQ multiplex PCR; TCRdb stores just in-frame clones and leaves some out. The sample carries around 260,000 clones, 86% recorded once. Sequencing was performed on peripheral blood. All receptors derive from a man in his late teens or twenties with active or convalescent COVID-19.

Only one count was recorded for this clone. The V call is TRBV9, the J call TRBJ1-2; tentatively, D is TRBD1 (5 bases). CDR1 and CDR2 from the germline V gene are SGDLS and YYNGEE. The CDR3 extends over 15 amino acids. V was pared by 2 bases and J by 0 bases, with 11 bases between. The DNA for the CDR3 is TGTGCCAGCAGCGTCGACAGTGCCCCTAACTATGGCTACACCTTC. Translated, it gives CASSVDSAPNYGYTF.

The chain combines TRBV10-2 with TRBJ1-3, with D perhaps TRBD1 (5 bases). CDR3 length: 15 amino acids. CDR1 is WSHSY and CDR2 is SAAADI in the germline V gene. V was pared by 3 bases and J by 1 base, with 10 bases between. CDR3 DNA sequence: TGCGCCAGCAGTGACGGATGGACATCTGGAAACACCATATATTTT. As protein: CASSDGWTSGNTIYF.

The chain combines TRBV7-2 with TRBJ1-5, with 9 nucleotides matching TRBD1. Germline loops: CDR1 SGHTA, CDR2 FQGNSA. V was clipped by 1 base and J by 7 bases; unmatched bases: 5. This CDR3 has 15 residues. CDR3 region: CASSLVGTGQQPQHF. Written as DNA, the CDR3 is TGTGCCAGCAGCTTAGTCGGGACAGGGCAACAGCCCCAGCATTTT.

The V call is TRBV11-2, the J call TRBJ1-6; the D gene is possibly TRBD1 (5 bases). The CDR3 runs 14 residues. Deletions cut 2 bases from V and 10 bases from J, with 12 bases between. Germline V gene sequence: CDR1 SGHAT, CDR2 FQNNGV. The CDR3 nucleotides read TGTGCCAGCAGCTTAATAGGGGCCGGGTCACCCCTCCACTTT. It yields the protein CASSLIGAGSPLHF. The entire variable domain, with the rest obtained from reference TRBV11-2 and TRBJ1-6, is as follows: EAGVAQSPRYKIIEKRQSVAFWCNPISGHATLYWYQQILGQGPKLLIQFQNNGVVDDSQLPKDRFSAERLKGVDSTLKIQPAKLEDSAVYLCASSLIGAGSPLHFGNGTRLTVT.

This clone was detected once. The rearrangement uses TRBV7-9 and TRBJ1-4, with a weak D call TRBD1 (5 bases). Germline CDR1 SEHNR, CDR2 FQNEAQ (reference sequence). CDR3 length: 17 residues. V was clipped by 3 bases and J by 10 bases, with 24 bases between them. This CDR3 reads CASSFGATVVNDGKLFF. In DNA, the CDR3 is TGTGCCAGCAGCTTTGGAGCGACAGTTGTTAATGACGGAAAACTGTTTTTT.